This T cell receptor beta chain was documented in a study of CD8+CD57+ T cells in acquired aplastic anemia. The study, taken as a whole, reports: Twenty-nine CD8+ CDR3 sequences were shared between patients and controls. Relative to total CD4+ and CD8+ pools, CD8+CD57+ cells had lower diversity in patients.

The template used for profiling TCR beta VDJ and CDR3 was genomic DNA. TCRdb fed the reads into MiXCR, producing one record per CDR3 protein. The sample lists about 20,000 distinct CDR3 sequences, roughly 43% occurring once. With regard to this clonotype: The antigen is not known. The DNA is left out, because the CDR3 cannot be placed on it with certainty; the CDR3 is given as TCRdb lists it.

Patients who underwent sequencing had shown CD8+CD57+ cell expansion by flow cytometry. Prior therapy had not been administered to any patient at the time of blood sampling. The specimen sequenced was CD8+CD57+ T cells sorted from PBMCs. Subset indicated: bead-enriched CD8+CD57+ effector memory T cells from SAA patients. The source of this sequence is a human donor with aplastic anemia.

CDR3 region: CASSLEAGSNEKLFFGSEAFF. The chain carries TRBV7-6 and TRBJ1-1; no DNA check was done on the table's D call, TRBD1. Germline V CDR1 and CDR2: SGHVS, FNYEAQ. The CDR3 has 21 residues if both end residues are counted.